This T cell receptor (beta chain) was sequenced for a study of shared clonotypes between healthy human individuals. Template for every sorted-subset replicate PCR totaled approximately 0.2 ug DNA, 25,000 to 30,000 T cell genomes. Profiling relied on immunoSEQ multiplex PCR, and the TCRdb table lists in-frame clones only, not all of them. The data hold about 2.2 million clones, with 90% to 95% observed a single time. CD45RO-negative cells were positively selected for CCR7, leaving out terminally differentiated effector memory CD45RA+ cells. General study findings and limits: It was anticipated that sequencing depth would influence how many clonotypes donors shared. Only blood samples were collected, and tissue repertoires likely differ.

Notes on this clone: Its antigen remains unidentified.

This CDR3 contains 17 residues. The junction had 2 bases not matched to a gene; V was cut back by 1 base and J by 0 bases. Per the germline V gene, CDR1 is LGHNA and CDR2 is YSLEER. This chain connects TRBV4-3 to TRBJ2-7, with TRBD2 matching over 14 bases. Sequenced sample: naive CD8+ T cells from PBMCs. The receptor comes from a man younger than 30 in good health. Some clones in this sample may be carry-over from other donors' samples. The CDR3 reads CASSQGTSGGSSYEQYF. Written as DNA, the CDR3 is TGCGCCAGCAGCCAAGGGACTAGCGGGGGGAGCTCCTACGAGCAGTACTTC.